The clone carrying this T cell receptor (beta chain) was observed a single time. The data are from a study of somatic mutations in cytotoxic T cells in rheumatoid arthritis. The method was immunoSEQ multiplex PCR; TCRdb's version includes in-frame clones alone and lacks a portion of them. Of about 23,000 clones listed, around 75% are singletons. This clonotype originated in an adult with rheumatoid arthritis. The sequencing input was CD8+ T cells sorted from blood.

The CDR3 DNA reads TGTGCCAGCAGTTACTCGATAGAGGGGAGCAATCAGCCCCAGCATTTT. It encodes CASSYSIEGSNQPQHF. The chain has TRBV6-7 and TRBJ1-5; a possible D gene is TRBD1 (5 bases). TRBV6-7 carries the ORF label, with uncertain function. Trimming took off 0 bases at V and 1 base at J, with 10 bases between the two ends. This CDR3 region has 16 residues.